A selection of T cell receptor beta chains follows, all from one sample in a study of OX40 agonist ivuxolimab in advanced cancers. Generated by immunoSEQ multiplex PCR, the TCRdb table keeps only in-frame clones and is missing some. Of about 84,000 clones in the sample, 75% to 95% are singletons; the top ten hold 0.43%. The sequencing used CD4+ or CD8+ T cells sorted from blood, collected in a trial of the OX40 agonist ivuxolimab. All receptors derive from an adult with an advanced solid tumor such as melanoma, head and neck, liver or kidney cancer. Each CDR3 is given with its conserved first and last residue. The D gene is left open where the match is weak. Size values are once, few and many counts, or a class for expanded clones, and some rows have none.

cdr3_length,clone_size,v_call,j_call,d_call,cdr3_aa,cdr3_nt
12,.,TRBV28,TRBJ1-2,.,CASRQGLIRYTF,TGTGCCAGCCGCCAGGGGCTTATTCGCTACACCTTC
12,.,TRBV6-1,TRBJ2-2,.,CAIGTYTGELFF,TGTGCCATTGGGACCTACACCGGGGAGCTGTTTTTT
14,once,TRBV25-1,TRBJ1-1,.,CASRFQGRVTEAFF,TGTGCCAGCAGGTTTCAGGGGAGGGTAACTGAAGCTTTCTTT
14,.,TRBV7-9,TRBJ1-2,.,CASSFAHTDYGYTF,TGTGCCAGCAGCTTTGCCCACACGGATTATGGCTACACCTTC
12,once,TRBV10-3,TRBJ2-7,.,CAISGPGSEQYF,TGTGCCATCAGTGGACCAGGGTCCGAGCAGTACTTC
15,.,TRBV6-6,TRBJ1-2,.,CASRERSDTLYGYTF,TGTGCCAGCAGGGAGAGATCGGATACTCTCTATGGCTACACCTTC
17,.,TRBV10-3,TRBJ2-1,.,CAISGGSGRSSYNEQFF,TGTGCCATCAGTGGAGGGAGCGGCCGTAGCTCCTACAATGAGCAGTTCTTC
17,.,TRBV9,TRBJ2-2,TRBD1,CASSPPYGTGGTGELFF,TGTGCCAGCAGCCCCCCCTACGGGACAGGGGGCACCGGGGAGCTGTTTTTT
14,.,TRBV19,TRBJ1-5,.,CASSMEDRYRPQHF,TGTGCCAGTAGTATGGAGGATCGCTATCGGCCCCAGCATTTT
16,once,TRBV4-2,TRBJ1-2,.,CASSRGSGIAAGSYTF,TGTGCCAGCAGCCGGGGCAGCGGTATCGCTGCGGGGAGCTACACCTTC
14,.,TRBV10-3,TRBJ1-2,.,CAIRDPGRVEGYTF,TGTGCCATCAGGGACCCGGGCCGGGTAGAGGGCTACACCTTC
15,once,TRBV4-1,TRBJ1-2,.,CASSQGGTATYGYTF,TGCGCCAGCAGCCAAGGAGGGACGGCAACCTATGGCTACACCTTC
15,.,TRBV5-1,TRBJ2-7,.,CASSLAAGLSYEQYF,TGCGCCAGCAGCTTGGCGGCGGGGCTATCCTACGAGCAGTACTTC
14,.,TRBV18,TRBJ2-1,.,CASSPGGRGIEQFF,TGTGCCAGCTCACCAGGAGGGAGAGGGATTGAGCAGTTCTTC
13,.,TRBV11-2,TRBJ1-1,.,CASSLVGGPEAFF,TGTGCCAGCAGCTTAGTGGGGGGTCCTGAAGCTTTCTTT
13,.,TRBV7-9,TRBJ2-7,.,CASSFPGFYEQYF,TGTGCCAGCAGCTTCCCCGGGTTCTACGAGCAGTACTTC
11,.,TRBV9,TRBJ1-1,.,CASSPYTEAFF,TGTGCCAGCAGCCCCTACACTGAAGCTTTCTTT
16,.,TRBV18,TRBJ1-1,TRBD1,CASSPGQGAWNTEAFF,TGTGCCAGCTCACCCGGACAGGGGGCATGGAACACTGAAGCTTTCTTT
18,.,TRBV4-2,TRBJ1-2,.,CASSQVGTGPGGDYGYTF,TGTGCCAGCAGCCAAGTCGGAACGGGACCGGGTGGAGACTATGGCTACACCTTC